The 5 T cell receptor beta chains listed next were all sequenced from one sample in a study of blood T cell repertoires in COVID-19. Profiling relied on immunoSEQ multiplex PCR, and the TCRdb table lists in-frame clones only, not all of them. Of some 200,000 clones in the sample, around 81% were seen once. Material for sequencing was PBMCs or T cells enriched from blood (not recorded which). These receptors all stem from a woman aged 45-65 years with acute COVID-19.

The chain carries TRBV4-2 and TRBJ2-3; a possible D gene is TRBD2 (6 bases). Germline values: CDR1 LGHNA, CDR2 YNFKEQ. Trimming removed 1 base from V and 4 bases from J, with 15 bases in between. The CDR3 sequence is 16 residues long. This chain's CDR3 is CASSQVGAEGSDTQYF. In nucleotides, the CDR3 is TGTGCCAGCAGCCAAGTTGGGGCGGAGGGATCAGATACGCAGTATTTT.

V usage is TRBV7-2 and J usage is TRBJ2-3; TRBD2 might be the D (6 bases). The CDR3 sequence is 15 residues long. Trimming cost V 4 bases and J 2 bases, with 13 bases left between them. From germline, CDR1 is SGHTA and CDR2 FQGNSA. CDR3 residues: CASSSRGGDTDTQYF. CDR3 DNA: TGTGCCAGCAGCTCCCGGGGCGGGGACACAGATACGCAGTATTTT.

The rearrangement uses TRBV1 and TRBJ2-1; TRBD2 is the table's D call, not checked against the DNA. TRBV1 is noted as a pseudogene. CDR3 size: 16 residues. The CDR3 is CTSRKAGTSGGNEQFF. The CDR3 DNA is TGCACCAGCAGGAAGGCCGGGACTAGCGGGGGAAATGAGCAGTTCTTC.

This clone has just a few counts. The V call is TRBV7-3, the J call TRBJ1-4; TRBD1 is a possible D gene (5 bases). The CDR3 sequence is 14 residues long. V lost 6 bases and J lost 0, with 8 bases in between. Germline V gene data show CDR1 as SGHTA and CDR2 as FQGTGA. CDR3: CASRTGPTNEKLFF. The DNA for the CDR3 is TGTGCCAGCAGAACAGGACCAACTAATGAAAAACTGTTTTTT. The variable domain in full, completed from reference TRBV7-3 and TRBJ1-4, reads GAGVSQTPSNKVTEKGKYVELRCDPISGHTALYWYRQSLGQGPEFLIYFQGTGAADDSGLPNDRFFAVRPEGSVSTLKIQRTERGDSAVYLCASRTGPTNEKLFFGSGTQLSVL.

The chain employs TRBV5-6 and TRBJ2-2; D possibly corresponds to TRBD2 (7 bases). The CDR3 consists of 16 residues. V shed 2 bases and J shed 4 bases, with 15 bases lying between them. Germline CDR1 is SGHDT and CDR2 is YYEEEE. CDR3 amino acids: CASSFRGGGGTGELFF. CDR3 DNA sequence: TGTGCCAGCAGCTTTCGCGGGGGCGGAGGCACCGGGGAGCTGTTTTTT.